Listed below are T cell receptor beta chains from one sample, sequenced in a study of T cell repertoires in cytomegalovirus infection. TCRdb reprocessed the reads via MiXCR and lists one record per CDR3 protein. The sample records roughly 230,000 distinct CDR3 sequences, about 20% being singletons. Sequenced: CD8+ T cells from PBMCs. Receptors originate from a human donor in good health (CMV status not recorded). Some clones in this sample may be carry-over from other donors' samples. Both conserved end residues are part of each CDR3.

j_gene: TRBJ2-7; v_gene: TRBV20-1; CDR3aa: CSARDVADYEQYF
j_gene: TRBJ2-3; v_gene: TRBV7-9; CDR3aa: CASSLHHLLAGGLDTQYF
j_gene: TRBJ1-5; v_gene: TRBV28; CDR3aa: CASSPKRTGGLSNQPQHF
j_gene: TRBJ2-2; v_gene: TRBV28; CDR3aa: CASHPGTGGSGELFF
j_gene: TRBJ1-1; v_gene: TRBV19; CDR3aa: CASSIMTGSDTEAFF
j_gene: TRBJ2-1; v_gene: TRBV12-3/TRBV12-4; CDR3aa: CASSPQGGGNNEQFF
j_gene: TRBJ2-2; v_gene: TRBV10-3; CDR3aa: CAITETGELFF
j_gene: TRBJ2-1; v_gene: TRBV7-9; CDR3aa: CASSLEGGYVSAEQFF
j_gene: TRBJ2-5; v_gene: TRBV29-1; CDR3aa: CSVEVLLGLETQYF
j_gene: TRBJ2-4; v_gene: TRBV20-1; CDR3aa: CSANPIGAFSPYF
j_gene: TRBJ2-7; v_gene: TRBV12-3/TRBV12-4; CDR3aa: CASSPEGQGRYF
j_gene: TRBJ2-5; v_gene: TRBV7-8; CDR3aa: CASRVGGETQYF
j_gene: TRBJ2-5; v_gene: TRBV19; CDR3aa: CASSIVGLPQETQYF
j_gene: TRBJ1-5; v_gene: TRBV19; CDR3aa: CASSETDNENQPQHF
j_gene: TRBJ1-5; v_gene: TRBV4-2; CDR3aa: CASSQEAGRGQPQHF
j_gene: TRBJ2-3; v_gene: TRBV6-2/TRBV6-3; CDR3aa: CASSYSDGGPPDTQYF
j_gene: TRBJ2-2; v_gene: TRBV6-5; CDR3aa: CASSYNQGAGELFF
j_gene: TRBJ2-7; v_gene: TRBV7-4; CDR3aa: CASSLDPGRQSYEQYF
j_gene: TRBJ1-1; v_gene: TRBV2; CDR3aa: CASRNGGSEAFF
j_gene: TRBJ2-1; v_gene: TRBV3-1; CDR3aa: CASSQSGGPAGEQFF
j_gene: TRBJ2-7; v_gene: TRBV11-2; CDR3aa: CASSLEPQHTPPYEQYF
j_gene: TRBJ1-4; v_gene: TRBV4-1; CDR3aa: CASSFRDSNEKLFF
j_gene: TRBJ1-2; v_gene: TRBV11-1; CDR3aa: CASSLASGTAYGYTF
j_gene: TRBJ2-7; v_gene: TRBV5-6; CDR3aa: CASSLAGLSYEQYF
j_gene: TRBJ2-5; v_gene: TRBV15; CDR3aa: CATSRDRSGGETQYF
j_gene: TRBJ1-1; v_gene: TRBV29-1; CDR3aa: CSVGERTGGSEAFF
j_gene: TRBJ1-4; v_gene: TRBV7-9; CDR3aa: CASSFVGDNEKLFF
j_gene: TRBJ2-7; v_gene: TRBV6-5; CDR3aa: CASRAGAPIRYEQYF
j_gene: TRBJ1-6; v_gene: TRBV6-6; CDR3aa: CASTPDAWDSPLHF
j_gene: TRBJ1-2; v_gene: TRBV20-1; CDR3aa: CSAKSFEDRGDYYGYTF
j_gene: TRBJ2-1; v_gene: TRBV11-1; CDR3aa: CASSSGLNEQFF
j_gene: TRBJ2-7; v_gene: TRBV7-2; CDR3aa: CASSLVVSGAEQYF
j_gene: TRBJ2-3; v_gene: TRBV11-2; CDR3aa: CASSGFGLETSTDTQYF
j_gene: TRBJ2-7; v_gene: TRBV12-3/TRBV12-4; CDR3aa: CASSRIRDRESHEQYF
j_gene: TRBJ2-3; v_gene: TRBV7-2; CDR3aa: CASSYPSTDTQYF
j_gene: TRBJ1-2; v_gene: TRBV2; CDR3aa: CASFGQWEANYGYTF
j_gene: TRBJ2-3; v_gene: TRBV20-1; CDR3aa: CSARDLNTDTQYF
j_gene: TRBJ1-1; v_gene: TRBV29-1; CDR3aa: CSVVGVNTEAFF
j_gene: TRBJ2-3; v_gene: TRBV12-3/TRBV12-4; CDR3aa: CASSPPSGASTDTQYF
j_gene: TRBJ1-4; v_gene: TRBV29-1; CDR3aa: CSVIDRGELFF
j_gene: TRBJ2-7; v_gene: TRBV2; CDR3aa: CASSEFQGAYEQYF
j_gene: TRBJ2-3; v_gene: TRBV7-8; CDR3aa: CASSLVGTSGVTDTQYF
j_gene: TRBJ2-7; v_gene: TRBV5-1; CDR3aa: CASSLRQGNYEQYF
j_gene: TRBJ2-1; v_gene: TRBV28; CDR3aa: CASSLWPGSDDEQFF
j_gene: TRBJ2-1; v_gene: TRBV7-2; CDR3aa: CASSLDGGGLVEQFF
j_gene: TRBJ2-5; v_gene: TRBV29-1; CDR3aa: CSVTRDETQYF
j_gene: TRBJ2-7; v_gene: TRBV29-1; CDR3aa: CSAAIMGVHEQYF
j_gene: TRBJ2-3; v_gene: TRBV12-3/TRBV12-4; CDR3aa: CASSRGTTDTQYF